The entry below describes one TCR beta chain. This sample includes further DNA sequences coding for the same CDR3. Profiled with immunoSEQ multiplex PCR; TCRdb holds only in-frame clones, not every one. The profile shows around 380,000 clones, 70% to 90% of them singletons. The source of the sample is a study of blood T cell repertoires in COVID-19. The V and J ends lost 4 bases and 3 bases, in that order; junction bases with no gene match: 1. The CDR3 consists of 14 residues. Germline loops: CDR1 LGHDT, CDR2 YNNKEL (reference sequence). The rearrangement links TRBV3-1 (or the pseudogene TRBV3-2) to TRBJ2-2; TRBD2 agrees at 8 bases. The clonotype originates from a man between 25 and 39 years old who had recovered from COVID-19. The sequenced sample was PBMCs or T cells enriched from blood (not recorded which). CDR3 in amino acids: CASSRGGHTGELFF. DNA of the CDR3: TGTGCCAGCAGCCGCGGGGGGCACACCGGGGAGCTGTTTTTT.